The rows below give T cell receptor beta chains drawn from one sample of a study of T-cell reconstitution after alpha-beta-depleted transplantation in children. TCRdb passed the PCR reads through MiXCR, listing each CDR3 protein once. The sample gives under 450,000 distinct CDR3 sequences, about an eighth of which show up once; approximately 4.3% is in the top ten. The input for sequencing was PBMCs, taken from the stem cell graft. These receptors originate from a human donor who donated a stem cell graft to a child with Fanconi anemia. Both conserved end residues are part of each CDR3. D genes are given only for firm matches. The size field is filled for only some rows; it gives once, few, many or a size class.

abundance	d_gene	v_gene	j_gene	CDR3nt	CDR3aa
many	.	TRBV20-1	TRBJ1-1	TGCAGTGCCCCTAAGGGGGGGACTGAAGCTTTCTTT	CSAPKGGTEAFF
.	TRBD1	TRBV12-3/TRBV12-4	TRBJ1-3	TGTGCCAGCAGACCCCAGGGGGGGGCTCGAAACACCATATATTTT	CASRPQGGARNTIYF
many	.	TRBV9	TRBJ1-1	TGTGCCAGCAGCGTAGCCATGAACACTGAAGCTTTCTTT	CASSVAMNTEAFF
many	TRBD1	TRBV5-1	TRBJ2-1	TGCGCCAGCAGCTGGGGACAGCCCAACAATGAGCAGTTCTTC	CASSWGQPNNEQFF
few	.	TRBV20-1	TRBJ1-2	TGCAGTGCTAGTTTAGGCATCGGCTATGGCTACACCTTC	CSASLGIGYGYTF
.	TRBD2	TRBV20-1	TRBJ2-5	TGCAGTGCTGTGGCGGGGGGGCTGGAGACCCAGTACTTC	CSAVAGGLETQYF
few	TRBD1	TRBV2	TRBJ1-1	TGTGCCAGCAGTCCCGACAGGGGAATTGGAGCTTTCTTT	CASSPDRGIGAFF
.	.	TRBV12-3/TRBV12-4	TRBJ2-1	TGTGCCAGCAGACCGATACGGAATGAGCAGTTCTTC	CASRPIRNEQFF
few	.	TRBV5-1	TRBJ2-2	TGCGCCAGCAGCTTAATAGAGAACACCGGGGAGCTGTTTTTT	CASSLIENTGELFF
.	TRBD1	TRBV12-3/TRBV12-4	TRBJ2-4	TGTGCCAGCAGCCGTGGACAGGGGATGGACATTCAGTACTTC	CASSRGQGMDIQYF
.	TRBD1	TRBV11-2	TRBJ2-7	TGTGCCAGCAGCGTGATTCAGGGGGCCTTTAACTACGAGCAGTACTTC	CASSVIQGAFNYEQYF
few	.	TRBV4-3	TRBJ2-2	TGCGCCAGCAGCCAAGATATAACCACCGGGGAGCTGTTTTTT	CASSQDITTGELFF
few	.	TRBV7-2	TRBJ1-5	TGTGCCAGCAGCCAAGCCCTAAATCAGCCCCAGCATTTT	CASSQALNQPQHF
few	TRBD1	TRBV12-3/TRBV12-4	TRBJ2-7	TGTGCCAGCAGCAAGAGACAGGGAGCCTCCTACGAGCAGTACTTC	CASSKRQGASYEQYF
few	.	TRBV7-2	TRBJ2-7	TGTGCCAGCAGCGGAGACCCGGGATCCAGCTACGAGCAGTACTTC	CASSGDPGSSYEQYF
.	.	TRBV12-3/TRBV12-4	TRBJ1-4	TGTGCCAGCAGCGCGGGGCAGGGTGATGAAAAACTGTTTTTT	CASSAGQGDEKLFF
few	.	TRBV7-2	TRBJ1-1	TGTGCCAGCAGCTTGTACTTTTTCGGGGGGGAAGCTTTCTTT	CASSLYFFGGEAFF
many	.	TRBV27	TRBJ1-5	TGTGCCAGCAGTTTAAAGGGTCAGCCCCAGCATTTT	CASSLKGQPQHF